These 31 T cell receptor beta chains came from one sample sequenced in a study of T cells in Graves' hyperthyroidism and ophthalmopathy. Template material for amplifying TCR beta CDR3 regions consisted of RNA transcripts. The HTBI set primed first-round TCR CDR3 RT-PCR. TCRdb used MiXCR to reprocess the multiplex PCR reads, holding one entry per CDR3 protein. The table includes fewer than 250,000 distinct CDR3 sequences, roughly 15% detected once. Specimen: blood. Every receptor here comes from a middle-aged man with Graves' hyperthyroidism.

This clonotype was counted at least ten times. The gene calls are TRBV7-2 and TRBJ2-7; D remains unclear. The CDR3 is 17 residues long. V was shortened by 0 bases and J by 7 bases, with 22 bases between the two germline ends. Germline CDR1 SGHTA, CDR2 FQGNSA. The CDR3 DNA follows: TGTGCCAGCAGCTTAGCCAATTGGGCCCCCAGGATTCGGGAGCAGTACTTC. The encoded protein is CASSLANWAPRIREQYF. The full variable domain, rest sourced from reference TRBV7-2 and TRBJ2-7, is GAGVSQSPSNKVTEKGKDVELRCDPISGHTALYWYRQSLGQGLEFLIYFQGNSAPDKSGLPSDRFSAERTGGSVSTLTIQRTQQEDSAVYLCASSLANWAPRIREQYFGPGTRLTVT.

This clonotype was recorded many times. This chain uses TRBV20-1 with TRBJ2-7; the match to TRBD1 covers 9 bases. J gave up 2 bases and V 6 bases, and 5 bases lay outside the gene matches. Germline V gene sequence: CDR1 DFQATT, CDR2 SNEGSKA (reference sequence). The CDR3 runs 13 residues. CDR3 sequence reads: CSAQGTGTYEQYF. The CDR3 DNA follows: TGCAGTGCCCAAGGGACAGGGACCTACGAGCAGTACTTC.

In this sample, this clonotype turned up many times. The CDR3: CASTPGSGELFF. The CDR3 DNA is TGTGCCAGCACCCCTGGGAGCGGGGAGCTGTTTTTT. The V and J genes are TRBV7-9 and TRBJ2-2; possibly TRBD2 for D (5 bases). This CDR3 comprises 12 residues. The V and J ends lost 7 bases and 7 bases respectively, with 10 bases between them. Germline-derived CDR1 and CDR2 are SEHNR and FQNEAQ (reference sequence).

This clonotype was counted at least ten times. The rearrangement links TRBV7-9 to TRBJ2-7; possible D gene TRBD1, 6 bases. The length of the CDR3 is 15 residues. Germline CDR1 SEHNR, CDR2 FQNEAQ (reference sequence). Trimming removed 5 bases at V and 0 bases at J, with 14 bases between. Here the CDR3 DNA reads TGTGCCAGCAGCCCAATCAGGGGAAGCTCCTACGAGCAGTACTTC. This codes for CASSPIRGSSYEQYF.

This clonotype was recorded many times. The CDR3 here is CASSPIAGGETQYF. The CDR3 DNA is TGTGCCAGCAGCCCCATAGCGGGCGGAGAGACCCAGTACTTC. V gene TRBV7-9 combines with J gene TRBJ2-5; TRBD2 agrees at 7 bases. After removal of 5 bases from V and 4 bases from J, the junction contained 7 bases not matched to a gene. Germline V gene data show CDR1 as SEHNR and CDR2 as FQNEAQ (reference sequence). The CDR3 consists of 14 residues.

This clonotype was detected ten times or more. The CDR3 DNA reads TGCAGCGTTTCTAGACAGCAAGAGACCCAGTACTTC. Residues: CSVSRQQETQYF. This chain connects TRBV29-1 to TRBJ2-5; D may be TRBD1 (5 bases). The ends were cut back, 5 bases at V and 2 bases at J, with 9 bases in the middle. CDR3 size: 12 residues. Germline-derived CDR1 and CDR2 are SQVTM and ANQGSEA.

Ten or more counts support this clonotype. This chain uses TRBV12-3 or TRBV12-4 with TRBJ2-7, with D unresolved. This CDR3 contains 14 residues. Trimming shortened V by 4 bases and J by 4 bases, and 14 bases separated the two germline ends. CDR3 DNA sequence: TGTGCCAGCAGTTCCACCCTCGGTCTATACGAGCAGTACTTC. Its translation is CASSSTLGLYEQYF.

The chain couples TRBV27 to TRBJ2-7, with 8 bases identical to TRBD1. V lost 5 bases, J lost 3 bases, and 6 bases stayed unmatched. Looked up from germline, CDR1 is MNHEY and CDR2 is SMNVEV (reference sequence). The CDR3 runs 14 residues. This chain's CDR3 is CASSLLDRGYEQYF. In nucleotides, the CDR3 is TGTGCCAGCAGTCTTCTCGACAGGGGCTACGAGCAGTACTTC.

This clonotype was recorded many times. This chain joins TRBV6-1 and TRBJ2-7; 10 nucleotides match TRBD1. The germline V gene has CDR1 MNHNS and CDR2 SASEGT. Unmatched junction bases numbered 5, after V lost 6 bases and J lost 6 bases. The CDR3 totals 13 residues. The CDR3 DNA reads TGTGCCAGCAGACTCCGGGACAGGGGCGAGCAGTACTTC. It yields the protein CASRLRDRGEQYF.

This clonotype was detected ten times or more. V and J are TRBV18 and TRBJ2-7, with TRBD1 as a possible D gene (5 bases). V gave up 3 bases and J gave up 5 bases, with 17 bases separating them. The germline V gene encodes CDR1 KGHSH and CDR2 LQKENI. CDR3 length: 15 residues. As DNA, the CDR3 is TGTGCCAGCTCACCGGACACCTCAACAGCACACGAGCAGTACTTC. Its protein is CASSPDTSTAHEQYF.

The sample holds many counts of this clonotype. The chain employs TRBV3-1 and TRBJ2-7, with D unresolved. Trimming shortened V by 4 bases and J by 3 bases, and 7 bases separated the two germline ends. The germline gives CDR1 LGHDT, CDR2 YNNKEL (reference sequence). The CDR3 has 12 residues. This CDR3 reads CASSRYDYEQYF. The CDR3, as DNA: TGTGCCAGCAGCCGTTATGACTACGAGCAGTACTTC.

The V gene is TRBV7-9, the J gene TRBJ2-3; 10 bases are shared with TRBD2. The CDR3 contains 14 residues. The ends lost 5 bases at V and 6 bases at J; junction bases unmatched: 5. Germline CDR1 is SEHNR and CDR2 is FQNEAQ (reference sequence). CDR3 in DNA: TGTGCCAGCAGCGAAGCGGGAGGGGGGGATACGCAGTATTTT. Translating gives CASSEAGGGDTQYF.

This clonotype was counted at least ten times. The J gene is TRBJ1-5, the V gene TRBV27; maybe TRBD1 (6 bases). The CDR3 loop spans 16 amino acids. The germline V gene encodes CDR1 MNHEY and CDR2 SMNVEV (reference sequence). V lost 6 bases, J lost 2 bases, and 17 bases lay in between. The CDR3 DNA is TGTGCCAGCAGCCGAGCCCAGGGGTTGGGCAATCAGCCCCAGCATTTT. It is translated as CASSRAQGLGNQPQHF.

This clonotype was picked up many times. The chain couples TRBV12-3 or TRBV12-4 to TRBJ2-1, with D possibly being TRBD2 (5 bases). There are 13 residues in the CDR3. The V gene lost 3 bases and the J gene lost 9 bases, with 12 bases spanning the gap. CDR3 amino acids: CASSLTRGAEQFF. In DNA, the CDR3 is TGTGCCAGCAGTTTGACCCGGGGAGCTGAGCAGTTCTTC.

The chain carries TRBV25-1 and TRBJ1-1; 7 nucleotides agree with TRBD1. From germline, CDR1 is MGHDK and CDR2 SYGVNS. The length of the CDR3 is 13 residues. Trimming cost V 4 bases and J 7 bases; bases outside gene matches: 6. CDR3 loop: CASSGRQGVEAFF. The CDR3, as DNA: TGTGCCAGCAGTGGTAGACAGGGAGTTGAAGCTTTCTTT.

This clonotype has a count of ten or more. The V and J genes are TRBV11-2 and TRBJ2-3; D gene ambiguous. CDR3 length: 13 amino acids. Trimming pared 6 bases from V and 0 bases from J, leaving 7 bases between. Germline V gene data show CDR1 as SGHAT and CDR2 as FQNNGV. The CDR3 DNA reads TGTGCCAGCAGGATCCTTAGCACAGATACGCAGTATTTT. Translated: CASRILSTDTQYF.

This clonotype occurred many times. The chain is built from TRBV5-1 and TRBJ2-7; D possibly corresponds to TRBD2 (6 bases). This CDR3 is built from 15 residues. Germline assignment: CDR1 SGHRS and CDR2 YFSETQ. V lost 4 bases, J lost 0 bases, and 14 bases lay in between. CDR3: CASSLGLLFSYEQYF. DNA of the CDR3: TGCGCCAGCAGCCTCGGACTACTTTTCTCCTACGAGCAGTACTTC.

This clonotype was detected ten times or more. CDR3 sequence reads: CASSYGDGVNEQFF. The CDR3 DNA reads TGTGCCAGCAGTTACGGGGACGGAGTCAATGAGCAGTTCTTC. This rearrangement joins TRBV6-2 or TRBV6-3 to TRBJ2-1; D may be TRBD1 or TRBD2 (5 bases each). This CDR3 is 14 amino acids long. The germline V gene has CDR1 MNHEY and CDR2 SVGEGT. Deletions cut 2 bases from V and 6 bases from J, with 11 bases between.

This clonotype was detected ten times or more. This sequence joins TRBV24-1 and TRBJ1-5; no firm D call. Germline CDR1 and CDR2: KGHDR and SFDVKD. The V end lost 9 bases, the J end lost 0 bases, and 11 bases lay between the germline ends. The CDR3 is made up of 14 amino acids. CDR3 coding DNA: TGTGCCACCTCGACGGATCTTAGCAATCAGCCCCAGCATTTT. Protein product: CATSTDLSNQPQHF.

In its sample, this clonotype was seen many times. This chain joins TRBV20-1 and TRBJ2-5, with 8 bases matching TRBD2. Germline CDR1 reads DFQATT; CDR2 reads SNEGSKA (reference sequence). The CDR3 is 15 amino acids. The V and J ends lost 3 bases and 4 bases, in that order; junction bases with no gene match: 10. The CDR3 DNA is TGCAGTGCTAGGAGCGGAGCGGGAGTAGGAGAGACCCAGTACTTC. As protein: CSARSGAGVGETQYF.

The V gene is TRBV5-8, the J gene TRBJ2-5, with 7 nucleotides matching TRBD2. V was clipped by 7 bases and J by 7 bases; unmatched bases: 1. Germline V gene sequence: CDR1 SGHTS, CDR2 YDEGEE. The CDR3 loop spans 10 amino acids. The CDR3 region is CASGEGTQYF. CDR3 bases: TGTGCCAGCGGGGAGGGGACCCAGTACTTC.

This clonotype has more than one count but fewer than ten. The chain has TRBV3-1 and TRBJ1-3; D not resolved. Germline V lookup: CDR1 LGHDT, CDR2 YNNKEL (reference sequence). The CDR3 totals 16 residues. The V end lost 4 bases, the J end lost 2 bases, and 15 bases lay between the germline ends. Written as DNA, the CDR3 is TGTGCCAGCAGCCCCGGAGGGTCCGTCGCTGGAAACACCATATATTTT. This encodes CASSPGGSVAGNTIYF. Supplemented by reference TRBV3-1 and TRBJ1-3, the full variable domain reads DTAVSQTPKYLVTQMGNDKSIKCEQNLGHDTMYWYKQDSKKFLKIMFSYNNKELIINETVPNRFSPKSPDKAHLNLHINSLELGDSAVYFCASSPGGSVAGNTIYFGEGSWLTVV.

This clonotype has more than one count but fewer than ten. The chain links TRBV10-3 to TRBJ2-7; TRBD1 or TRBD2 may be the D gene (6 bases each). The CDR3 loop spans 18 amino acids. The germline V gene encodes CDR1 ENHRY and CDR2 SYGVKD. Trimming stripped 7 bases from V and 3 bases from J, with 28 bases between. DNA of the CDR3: TGTGCCATCACCGAAGGGGGTGCGGGCCGGGACTCGCACTACGAGCAGTACTTC. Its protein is CAITEGGAGRDSHYEQYF.

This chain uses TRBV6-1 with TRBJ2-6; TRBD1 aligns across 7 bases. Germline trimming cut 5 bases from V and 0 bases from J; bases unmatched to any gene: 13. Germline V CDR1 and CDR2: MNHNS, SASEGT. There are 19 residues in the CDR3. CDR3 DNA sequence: TGTGCCAGCAGTCTAACTCCCGGGACAGCAAGCTCTGGGGCCAACGTCCTGACTTTC. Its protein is CASSLTPGTASSGANVLTF.

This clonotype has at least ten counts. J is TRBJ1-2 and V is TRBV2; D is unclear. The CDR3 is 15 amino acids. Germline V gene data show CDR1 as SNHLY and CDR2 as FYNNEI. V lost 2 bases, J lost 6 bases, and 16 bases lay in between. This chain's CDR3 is CASSEWAPVEDGYTF. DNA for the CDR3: TGTGCCAGCAGTGAATGGGCACCCGTAGAGGATGGCTACACCTTC.

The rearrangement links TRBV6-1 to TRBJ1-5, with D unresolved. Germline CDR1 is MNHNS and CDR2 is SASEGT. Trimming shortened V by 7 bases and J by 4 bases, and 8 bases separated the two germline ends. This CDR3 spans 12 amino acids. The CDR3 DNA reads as TGTGCCAGCAATGGGCAGAATCAGCCCCAGCATTTT. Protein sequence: CASNGQNQPQHF.

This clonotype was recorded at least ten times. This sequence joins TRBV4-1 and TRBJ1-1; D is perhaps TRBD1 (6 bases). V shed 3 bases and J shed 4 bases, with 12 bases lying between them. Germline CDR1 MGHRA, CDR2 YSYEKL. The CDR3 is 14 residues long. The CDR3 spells CASSHAGATTEAFF. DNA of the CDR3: TGCGCCAGCAGCCACGCAGGGGCGACCACTGAAGCTTTCTTT.

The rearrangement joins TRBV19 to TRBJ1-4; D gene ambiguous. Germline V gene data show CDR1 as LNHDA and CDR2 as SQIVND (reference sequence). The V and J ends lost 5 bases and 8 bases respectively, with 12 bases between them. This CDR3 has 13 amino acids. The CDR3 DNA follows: TGTGCCAGTAGTGTGCAGAGAGACGAAAAACTGTTTTTT. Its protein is CASSVQRDEKLFF.

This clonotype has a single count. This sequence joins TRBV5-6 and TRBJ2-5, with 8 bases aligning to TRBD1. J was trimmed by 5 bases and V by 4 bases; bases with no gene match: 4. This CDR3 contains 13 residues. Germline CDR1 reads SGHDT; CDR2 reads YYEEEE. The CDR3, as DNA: TGTGCCAGCAGCCTGCGGACAGGGGAGACCCAGTACTTC. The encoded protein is CASSLRTGETQYF.

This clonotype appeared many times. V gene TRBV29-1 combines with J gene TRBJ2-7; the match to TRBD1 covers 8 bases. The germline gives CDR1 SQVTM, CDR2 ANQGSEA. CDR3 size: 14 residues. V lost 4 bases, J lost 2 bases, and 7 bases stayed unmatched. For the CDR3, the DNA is TGCAGCGTTGGGTCAGGGGGCGGCCCCTACGAGCAGTACTTC. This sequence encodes CSVGSGGGPYEQYF.

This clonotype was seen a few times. CDR3 DNA: TGCAGTGCAAGATATAGCGGAACCAAAAACATTCAGTACTTC. Translated: CSARYSGTKNIQYF. The genes are TRBV20-1 and TRBJ2-4; the D gene is possibly TRBD2 (6 bases). Germline CDR1 is DFQATT and CDR2 is SNEGSKA (reference sequence). The CDR3 is 14 amino acids. Trimming removed 6 bases from V and 2 bases from J, with 14 bases in between.